This T cell receptor beta chain came from a study of blood T cell repertoires in COVID-19. About the research overall: Sites in the United States, Italy and Spain provided acute and convalescent COVID-19 samples. PBMCs, B-cell-depleted T cells, or T cells were the source of the cDNA or gDNA that made up the material.

In the authors' workflow: Cell counts per sample came from amplifying reference gene primers. Some clones are missing from TCRdb's copy, which holds only in-frame ones; the method was immunoSEQ multiplex PCR. V and J calls plus clone size are reproduced from that table; the DNA served to infer D and trimming. The sample records 150,000 or so clones, 84% being singletons. The trim removed 3 bases at V and 5 bases at J, leaving 20 bases unmatched. Germline CDR1 is LGHNA and CDR2 is YNFKEQ. The CDR3 has 20 amino acids. This rearrangement joins TRBV4-2 to TRBJ2-3; TRBD1 agrees at 10 bases. The source of this sequence is a human donor in a cohort sampled during active COVID-19. Sequencing was done on a sample of peripheral blood. DNA for the CDR3: TGTGCCAGCAGCCATGGGGACAGGGGTCAAGAATACCCTCCCGTAGATACGCAGTATTTT. Encoded protein: CASSHGDRGQEYPPVDTQYF.